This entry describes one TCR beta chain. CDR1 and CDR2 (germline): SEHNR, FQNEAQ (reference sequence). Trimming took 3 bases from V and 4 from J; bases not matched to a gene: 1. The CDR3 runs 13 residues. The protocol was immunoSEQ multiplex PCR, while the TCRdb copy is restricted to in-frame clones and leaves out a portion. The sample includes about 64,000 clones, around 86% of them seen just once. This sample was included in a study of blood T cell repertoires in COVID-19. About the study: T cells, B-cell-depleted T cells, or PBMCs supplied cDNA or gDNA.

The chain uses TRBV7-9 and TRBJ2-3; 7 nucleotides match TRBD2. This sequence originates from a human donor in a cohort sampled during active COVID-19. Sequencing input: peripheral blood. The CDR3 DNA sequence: TGTGCCAGCAGCTTTCGGGGGGCAGATACGCAGTATTTT. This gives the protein CASSFRGADTQYF.